A selection of T cell receptor beta chains follows, all from one sample in a study of blood T cell repertoires in COVID-19. Assay used: immunoSEQ multiplex PCR; TCRdb lists only in-frame clones, some missing. The sample consists of 100,000 to 150,000 clones, 55% to 70% of them appearing once. Input material: peripheral blood. These receptors were collected from a woman between 65 and 79 years old with acute or convalescent COVID-19. The conserved cysteine and the conserved F or W are not part of the CDR3 here. Each record gives: D gene, CDR3 length, J gene, V gene, CDR3 protein. The D gene is left open where the match is weak.

D: TRBD2; length: 14; J: TRBJ2-1; V: TRBV3-1/TRBV3-2; CDR3: ASSYRGAGGRNEQF
D: .; length: 12; J: TRBJ1-1; V: TRBV6-5; CDR3: ASSPGTRNTEAF
D: TRBD2; length: 14; J: TRBJ2-5; V: TRBV7-8; CDR3: ASSRGTGLAGETQY
D: .; length: 13; J: TRBJ1-3; V: TRBV7-8; CDR3: ASSPGRASGNTIY
D: TRBD2; length: 13; J: TRBJ2-1; V: TRBV2; CDR3: ASREGLAGNNEQF
D: .; length: 11; J: TRBJ1-2; V: TRBV19; CDR3: ASSTKVGYGYT
D: TRBD1; length: 14; J: TRBJ2-1; V: TRBV5-4; CDR3: ASSLTGTGPYNEQF
D: .; length: 11; J: TRBJ2-1; V: TRBV4-1; CDR3: ASSQDARNEQF
D: TRBD2; length: 14; J: TRBJ2-3; V: TRBV7-6; CDR3: ASSPGTSGASDTQY
D: .; length: 10; J: TRBJ1-2; V: TRBV14; CDR3: ASSHSVYGYT
D: .; length: 13; J: TRBJ1-5; V: TRBV4-1; CDR3: ASSQVVGSNQPQH
D: .; length: 13; J: TRBJ1-4; V: TRBV5-8; CDR3: ASSLGGRTNEKLF
D: .; length: 12; J: TRBJ1-1; V: TRBV11-2; CDR3: ASRVGAQNTEAF
D: TRBD2; length: 13; J: TRBJ2-5; V: TRBV10-3; CDR3: AISASTSGGETQY
D: TRBD2; length: 13; J: TRBJ2-1; V: TRBV19; CDR3: ASSIVAGGPHEQF
D: TRBD2; length: 14; J: TRBJ2-1; V: TRBV7-2; CDR3: ASSLSSSGGYNEQF
D: .; length: 12; J: TRBJ1-2; V: TRBV6-6; CDR3: ASSYGTGFYGYT
D: TRBD1; length: 12; J: TRBJ2-5; V: TRBV28; CDR3: ASSGDSRTETQY
D: TRBD1; length: 12; J: TRBJ2-7; V: TRBV7-9; CDR3: ASSLYRGGSEQY
D: .; length: 15; J: TRBJ1-3; V: TRBV19; CDR3: ASMSPLGVGAGNTIY
D: .; length: 13; J: TRBJ1-6; V: TRBV28; CDR3: ASTFSQGRNSPLH
D: .; length: 9; J: TRBJ2-5; V: TRBV20-1; CDR3: SARLQETQY
D: TRBD1; length: 13; J: TRBJ2-7; V: TRBV5-1; CDR3: ASSRAGGPSYEQY
D: .; length: 14; J: TRBJ2-1; V: TRBV11-2; CDR3: ASSLVGRGLYNEQF
D: .; length: 13; J: TRBJ1-5; V: TRBV9; CDR3: ASSVSGGSNQPQH
D: .; length: 11; J: TRBJ1-2; V: TRBV20-1; CDR3: SASAGGSYGYT
D: TRBD2; length: 13; J: TRBJ2-5; V: TRBV4-1; CDR3: ASSQGEGTRKTQY
D: .; length: 11; J: TRBJ2-3; V: TRBV4-1; CDR3: ASSRGSTDTQY
D: .; length: 12; J: TRBJ2-1; V: TRBV9; CDR3: ASSTGTSYNEQF
D: .; length: 13; J: TRBJ2-7; V: TRBV14; CDR3: ASSQTPGSTYEQY
D: TRBD1; length: 13; J: TRBJ2-7; V: TRBV30; CDR3: ALFRPGQGEGEQY
D: .; length: 14; J: TRBJ1-3; V: TRBV5-1; CDR3: ASSAPGQTSGNTIY
D: .; length: 7; J: TRBJ2-1; V: TRBV11-3; CDR3: ASIVEQF
D: TRBD2; length: 14; J: TRBJ2-1; V: TRBV11-2; CDR3: ASSYSGRSHYNEQF
D: .; length: 9; J: TRBJ1-1; V: TRBV20-1; CDR3: SARDFSEAF
D: TRBD1; length: 13; J: TRBJ2-2; V: TRBV28; CDR3: ASSSLGQGAGELF
D: TRBD2; length: 13; J: TRBJ2-7; V: TRBV6-5; CDR3: ASTPGGSLSYEQY
D: .; length: 12; J: TRBJ1-4; V: TRBV19; CDR3: ASRKQGVGEKLF
D: TRBD1; length: 14; J: TRBJ2-7; V: TRBV5-1; CDR3: ASSLGLGQGSYEQY
D: .; length: 11; J: TRBJ1-1; V: TRBV5-1; CDR3: ASSPDKNTEAF
D: .; length: 13; J: TRBJ2-3; V: TRBV5-6; CDR3: ASSLGLSYTDTQY
D: TRBD1; length: 12; J: TRBJ1-2; V: TRBV10-3; CDR3: AIKEQGSNYGYT
D: .; length: 11; J: TRBJ1-2; V: TRBV19; CDR3: ASNDQMNYGYT
D: TRBD1; length: 13; J: TRBJ1-6; V: TRBV6-5; CDR3: ASSIEGTDNSPLH
D: .; length: 13; J: TRBJ2-2; V: TRBV4-2; CDR3: ASSVGRGDTGELF
D: TRBD1; length: 12; J: TRBJ2-2; V: TRBV5-4; CDR3: ASSRGQGAGELF
D: .; length: 13; J: TRBJ1-6; V: TRBV15; CDR3: ATSLWNRDNSPLH
D: .; length: 10; J: TRBJ2-2; V: TRBV7-3; CDR3: ASSHGTGELF
D: .; length: 11; J: TRBJ2-7; V: TRBV19; CDR3: ASSTRETYEQY
D: .; length: 14; J: TRBJ1-2; V: TRBV3-1/TRBV3-2; CDR3: ASSQKSQGLRHGYT
D: .; length: 13; J: TRBJ1-4; V: TRBV5-8; CDR3: ASSSDSLYNEKLF
D: .; length: 13; J: TRBJ2-3; V: TRBV4-3; CDR3: ASSQEGGTPDTQY
D: .; length: 10; J: TRBJ2-2; V: TRBV14; CDR3: ASSQGQVSLF
D: TRBD1; length: 11; J: TRBJ2-5; V: TRBV5-1; CDR3: ASSMGQGETQY